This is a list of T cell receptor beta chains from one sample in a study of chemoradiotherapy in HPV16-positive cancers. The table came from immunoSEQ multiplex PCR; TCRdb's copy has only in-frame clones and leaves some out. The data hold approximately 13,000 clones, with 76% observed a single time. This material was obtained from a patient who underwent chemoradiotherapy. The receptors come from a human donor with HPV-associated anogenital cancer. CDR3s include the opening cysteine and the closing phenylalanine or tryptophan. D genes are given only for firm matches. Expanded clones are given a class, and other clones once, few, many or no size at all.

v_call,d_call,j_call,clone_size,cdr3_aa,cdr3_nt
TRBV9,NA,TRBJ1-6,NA,CASSPSGGFINSPLHF,TGTGCCAGCAGTCCTTCCGGGGGCTTTATTAATTCACCCCTCCACTTT
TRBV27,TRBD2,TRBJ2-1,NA,CASSPRAGGDEQFF,TGTGCCAGCAGTCCTCGGGCGGGGGGCGATGAGCAGTTCTTC
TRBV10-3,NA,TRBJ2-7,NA,CAISDLNTGGYEQYF,TGTGCCATCAGTGACCTAAACACCGGGGGCTACGAGCAGTACTTC
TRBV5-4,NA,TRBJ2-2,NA,CASSLTDTGELFF,TGTGCCAGCAGCTTGACTGACACCGGGGAGCTGTTTTTT
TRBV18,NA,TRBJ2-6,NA,CASSPSGSGANVLTF,TGTGCCAGCTCACCTAGCGGCTCTGGGGCCAACGTCCTGACTTTC
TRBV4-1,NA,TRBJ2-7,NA,CASSQVLGNPYEQYF,TGCGCCAGCAGCCAAGTACTCGGTAACCCCTACGAGCAGTACTTC
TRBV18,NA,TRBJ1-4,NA,CASSPPGDEKLFF,TGTGCCAGCTCCCCCCCTGGGGACGAAAAACTGTTTTTT
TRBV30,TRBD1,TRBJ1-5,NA,CAWSKPTGANQPQHF,TGTGCCTGGAGTAAGCCGACAGGGGCGAATCAGCCCCAGCATTTT
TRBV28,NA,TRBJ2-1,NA,CASAPRGLSFDEQFF,TGTGCCAGCGCCCCCCGCGGGCTATCCTTCGATGAGCAGTTCTTC
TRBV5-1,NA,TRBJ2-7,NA,CASSLPGPHPYEQYF,TGCGCCAGCAGCTTGCCGGGACCCCACCCCTACGAGCAGTACTTC
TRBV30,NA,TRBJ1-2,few,CAWSVVSPGYTF,TGTGCCTGGAGTGTGGTTTCACCCGGCTACACCTTC
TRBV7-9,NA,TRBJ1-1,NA,CASSFSQGTEAFF,TGTGCCAGCAGCTTCTCACAGGGAACTGAAGCTTTCTTT
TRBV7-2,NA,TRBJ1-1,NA,CASSFSGTNTEAFF,TGTGCCAGCAGCTTTTCCGGGACGAACACTGAAGCTTTCTTT
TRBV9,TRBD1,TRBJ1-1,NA,CASSVSEVRTGTEAFF,TGTGCCAGCAGCGTTTCAGAGGTACGGACAGGGACTGAAGCTTTCTTT
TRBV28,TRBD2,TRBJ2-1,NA,CASSQAGGPLSEQFF,TGTGCCAGCAGTCAAGCGGGGGGGCCTCTAAGTGAGCAGTTCTTC
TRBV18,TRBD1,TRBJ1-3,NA,CASSPQGASGNTIYF,TGTGCCAGCTCACCACAGGGGGCCTCTGGAAACACCATATATTTT
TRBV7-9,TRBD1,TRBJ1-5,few,CASSPTGSGDQPQHF,TGTGCCAGCAGTCCGACAGGGAGTGGGGATCAGCCCCAGCATTTT